This passage covers 9 T cell receptor beta chains from one sample sequenced in a study of tumor-infiltrating lymphocytes in localized non-small cell lung cancer. The repertoire was sequenced with immunoSEQ multiplex PCR; TCRdb's copy has only in-frame clones and lacks some. The sample contains about 25,000 clones, 69% of which appear only once. Source material: lung tumor tissue. These TCRs come from a human donor with non-small cell lung cancer.

V gene TRBV4-3 combines with J gene TRBJ2-2, with 11 bases that match TRBD2. CDR3 length: 16 amino acids. Unmatched junction bases numbered 12, after V lost 5 bases and J lost 10 bases. The V gene's germline CDR1 is LGHNA and CDR2 YSLEER. CDR3 in amino acids: CASSSQGSGRAEELFF. The DNA for the CDR3 is TGCGCCAGCAGCTCCCAGGGTAGCGGGAGGGCCGAGGAGCTGTTTTTT.

The rearrangement uses TRBV7-2 and TRBJ2-3; 9 bases fit TRBD2. The length of the CDR3 is 18 residues. V gave up 4 bases and J gave up 0 bases; unmatched junction bases: 11. The germline CDR1 and CDR2 sequences are SGHTA and FQGNSA. This chain's CDR3 is CASSSIAGVPSSTDTQYF. The CDR3 DNA sequence: TGTGCCAGCAGCTCGATAGCGGGAGTACCCTCTAGCACAGATACGCAGTATTTT.

In nucleotides, the CDR3 is TGTGCCAGCAGGGATTGGGGCGGGGCAGATACGCAGTATTTT. It is translated as CASRDWGGADTQYF. The chain links TRBV6-1 to TRBJ2-3, with D perhaps matching TRBD2 (6 bases). Germline V CDR1 and CDR2: MNHNS, SASEGT. V dropped 6 bases and J dropped 4 bases, with 14 bases sitting between them. The CDR3 contains 14 residues.

The rearrangement joins TRBV27 to TRBJ2-3, with 8 bases matching TRBD2. After removal of 4 bases from V and 1 base from J, the junction contained 4 bases not matched to a gene. CDR3 length: 15 residues. The germline gives CDR1 MNHEY, CDR2 SMNVEV (reference sequence). Here the CDR3 reads CASSWGREGTDTQYF. The CDR3, as DNA: TGTGCCAGCAGTTGGGGGCGGGAGGGCACAGATACGCAGTATTTT.

The chain combines TRBV18 with TRBJ2-7; possible D gene TRBD1, 6 bases. The CDR3 runs 13 residues. Germline CDR1 KGHSH, CDR2 LQKENI. With 6 bases removed from V and 6 bases from J, the gap between germline ends came to 15 bases. The CDR3 protein is CASSPNTGREQYF. Here the CDR3 DNA reads TGTGCCAGCTCGCCAAATACAGGGCGCGAGCAGTACTTC.

This chain connects TRBV4-3 to TRBJ2-7, with 9 bases fitting TRBD1. The germline CDR1 and CDR2 sequences are LGHNA and YSLEER. This CDR3 spans 15 amino acids. V shed 0 bases and J 7 bases; nucleotides not matched to a gene: 7. The chain's CDR3 is CASSQEDRGPLEQYF. Here the CDR3 DNA reads TGCGCCAGCAGCCAAGAGGACAGGGGACCACTTGAGCAGTACTTC.

This clone came up once. The rearrangement links TRBV15 to TRBJ2-5; 9 nucleotides line up with TRBD1. CDR3 length: 14 amino acids. The V segment lost 9 bases and the J segment 5 bases; nucleotides outside the gene matches: 10. Germline assignment: CDR1 LNHNV and CDR2 YYDKDF (reference sequence). For the CDR3, the DNA is TGTGCCACAACTTTAGACAGGGGGAGGGAGACCCAGTACTTC. It translates to CATTLDRGRETQYF.

J is TRBJ2-1 and V is TRBV4-3; D might be TRBD1 (6 bases). This CDR3 contains 15 residues. Germline-derived CDR1 and CDR2 are LGHNA and YSLEER. The V end was cut by 0 bases, the J end by 3 bases, with 9 bases between. As DNA, the CDR3 is TGCGCCAGCAGCCAAGATACGGACAGCTACAATGAGCAGTTCTTC. Its translation: CASSQDTDSYNEQFF.

The J gene is TRBJ1-1, the V gene TRBV5-1; D possibly corresponds to TRBD1 (5 bases). This CDR3 is 12 amino acids long. Germline assignment: CDR1 SGHRS and CDR2 YFSETQ. V lost 3 bases and J 7 bases, leaving 10 bases between the germline ends. For the CDR3, the DNA is TGCGCCAGCAGCTCTCAGGGTGTTGAAGCTTTCTTT. The encoded protein is CASSSQGVEAFF.